What follows are 30 T cell receptor beta chains derived from one specimen sequenced in a study of early T cells in non-severe SARS-CoV-2 infection. In TCRdb, the 5' RACE reads were re-called with MiXCR into one record per CDR3 protein. This table has 63,000 or so distinct CDR3 sequences, roughly 12% appearing once. The sample taken for sequencing was whole blood. Source of these receptors: an adult who was a healthcare worker with PCR-confirmed SARS-CoV-2 infection or an uninfected control (not recorded which).

This clonotype was detected ten times or more. V usage is TRBV5-1 and J usage is TRBJ1-6; D unclear. Trimming removed 4 bases from V and 6 bases from J, with 17 bases in between. This CDR3 spans 16 amino acids. Germline V CDR1 and CDR2: SGHRS, YFSETQ. CDR3 sequence reads: CASSPEGRLVNSPLHF. CDR3 sequence (DNA): TGCGCCAGCAGCCCTGAGGGCAGACTAGTTAATTCACCCCTCCACTTT.

This clonotype was seen ten or more times. This sequence joins TRBV20-1 and TRBJ2-5; 8 bases line up with TRBD2. This CDR3 region has 17 residues. Germline V gene data show CDR1 as DFQATT and CDR2 as SNEGSKA (reference sequence). Trimming at V came to 6 bases and at J to 7 bases, leaving 22 bases not matched to a gene. The chain's CDR3 is CSAHWGLGGKSAGTQYF. The CDR3 nucleotides are TGCAGTGCACATTGGGGACTAGGCGGGAAAAGCGCGGGGACCCAGTACTTC.

The chain carries TRBV29-1 and TRBJ2-1; D tentatively fits TRBD1 or TRBD2 (5 bases each). Germline values: CDR1 SQVTM, CDR2 ANQGSEA. V lost 6 bases and J 3 bases, leaving 9 bases between the germline ends. The CDR3 contains 12 residues. The CDR3 here is CSVRDGYNEQFF. In nucleotides, the CDR3 is TGCAGCGTCCGGGACGGCTACAATGAGCAGTTCTTC.

The V call is TRBV6-1, the J call TRBJ2-4; 7 bases are a match to TRBD2. With V trimmed by 7 bases and J by 7 bases, 7 bases remained unmatched. Germline CDR1 is MNHNS and CDR2 is SASEGT. This CDR3 spans 13 amino acids. The CDR3 DNA follows: TGTGCCAGCACGGGGAGGGTGGGGAACATTCAGTACTTC. Its translation is CASTGRVGNIQYF.

This clonotype was seen more than once but under ten times. The chain uses TRBV7-8 and TRBJ2-6; TRBD1 aligns across 8 bases. The length of the CDR3 is 19 residues. With 6 bases clipped from V and 0 bases from J, the junction kept 13 bases outside the gene matches. Germline V lookup: CDR1 SGHVS, CDR2 FQNEAQ. CDR3 DNA: TGTGCCAGCAGGCACACCCGGGGACAGGTTATCTCTGGGGCCAACGTCCTGACTTTC. It is translated as CASRHTRGQVISGANVLTF.

The chain joins TRBV28 to TRBJ2-3; D unresolved. CDR3 length: 13 amino acids. V was cut by 6 bases and J by 6 bases, with 13 bases left in between. Germline CDR1 MDHEN, CDR2 SYDVKM. CDR3 in amino acids: CASSPRRVDTQYF. For the CDR3, the DNA is TGTGCCAGCAGCCCACGTCGCGTGGATACGCAGTATTTT.

This clonotype occurred many times. This chain uses TRBV9 with TRBJ2-1; a weak D match, TRBD1 (6 bases). Per the germline V gene, CDR1 is SGDLS and CDR2 is YYNGEE. The CDR3 totals 16 residues. Between the trimmed V and J ends, which lost 4 bases and 6 bases, there was a span of 20 bases. CDR3 amino acids: CASSSPLGTIGNEQFF. The CDR3 nucleotides are TGTGCCAGCAGCTCCCCATTAGGGACAATAGGCAATGAGCAGTTCTTC.

The chain has TRBV6-2 or TRBV6-3 and TRBJ2-3; TRBD2 agrees at 13 bases. CDR1 and CDR2 (germline): MNHEY, SVGEGT. CDR3 length equals 17 residues. V lost 5 bases, J lost 2 bases, and 7 bases stayed unmatched. The CDR3 nucleotides read TGTGCCAGCAGTCCCCCGGGACTAGCGGGAATCACAGATACGCAGTATTTT. The encoded protein is CASSPPGLAGITDTQYF.

Ten or more counts support this clonotype. The gene calls are TRBV5-1 and TRBJ1-5; TRBD1 agrees at 7 bases. V gave up 0 bases and J gave up 3 bases; unmatched junction bases: 3. The germline V gene encodes CDR1 SGHRS and CDR2 YFSETQ. The CDR3 is 15 amino acids. Written as DNA, the CDR3 is TGCGCCAGCAGCTTGGGGGACAGCAACAATCAGCCCCAGCATTTT. Amino acid sequence: CASSLGDSNNQPQHF.

The rearrangement uses TRBV5-5 and TRBJ1-5; TRBD1 might be the D (6 bases). Germline CDR1 and CDR2: SGHKS and YYEKEE (reference sequence). V shed 1 base and J shed 4 bases, with 18 bases lying between them. This CDR3 comprises 17 residues. The CDR3 protein is CASSLLGPTGQNQPQHF. Here the CDR3 DNA reads TGTGCCAGCAGCTTGCTTGGTCCGACAGGTCAGAATCAGCCCCAGCATTTT.

The J gene is TRBJ2-3, the V gene TRBV3-1; D is ambiguous. The CDR3 is 13 amino acids. The germline gives CDR1 LGHDT, CDR2 YNNKEL (reference sequence). V was trimmed by 4 bases and J by 1 base, leaving 6 bases between them. The CDR3 DNA reads as TGTGCCAGCAGCCCAAGCGGCACAGATACGCAGTATTTT. Translating it yields CASSPSGTDTQYF.

This clonotype was seen repeatedly, ten times or more. The CDR3 loop is CASSSGLAGLNEQFF. CDR3 nucleotide sequence: TGTGCCAGCAGCTCGGGACTAGCGGGCCTAAATGAGCAGTTCTTC. J is TRBJ2-1 and V is TRBV7-9, with 12 nucleotides matching TRBD2. Germline V lookup: CDR1 SEHNR, CDR2 FQNEAQ (reference sequence). After removal of 4 bases from V and 7 bases from J, the junction contained 5 bases not matched to a gene. This CDR3 comprises 15 residues.

This clonotype occurred a few times. This chain connects TRBV24-1 to TRBJ2-3, with a weak D call TRBD1 (6 bases). The germline V gene encodes CDR1 KGHDR and CDR2 SFDVKD. Deletions cut 6 bases from V and 2 bases from J, with 14 bases between. This CDR3 comprises 15 residues. In DNA, the CDR3 is TGTGCCACCAGTTACCAGGGGTCTGTCACAGATACGCAGTATTTT. Its translation: CATSYQGSVTDTQYF.

The chain joins TRBV30 to TRBJ2-7, with D possibly being TRBD2 (5 bases). Germline-derived CDR1 and CDR2 are GTSNPN and SVGIG (reference sequence). V was shortened by 6 bases and J by 0 bases, with 9 bases between the two germline ends. The CDR3 length is 12 residues. The CDR3 protein is CACNRDSYEQYF. DNA of the CDR3: TGTGCCTGTAACCGGGACTCCTACGAGCAGTACTTC.

This clonotype was detected only a few times. The chain couples TRBV7-2 to TRBJ2-5, with TRBD1 as a possible D gene (5 bases). Germline V gives CDR1 SGHTA, CDR2 FQGNSA. The V and J ends lost 8 bases and 5 bases respectively, with 21 bases between them. The CDR3 runs 15 residues. CDR3: CASATTPGAGETQYF. CDR3 in DNA: TGTGCCAGCGCGACGACCCCCGGAGCAGGGGAGACCCAGTACTTC.

This clonotype came up a few times. This chain uses TRBV24-1 with TRBJ1-2; D perhaps matches TRBD1 (5 bases). The CDR3 totals 14 residues. The V gene lost 0 bases and the J gene lost 6 bases, with 10 bases spanning the gap. Germline assignment: CDR1 KGHDR and CDR2 SFDVKD. The CDR3 here is CATSDLDSPNGYTF. CDR3 DNA sequence: TGTGCCACCAGTGATTTGGACAGCCCCAATGGCTACACCTTC.

This clonotype was observed at least ten times. The V gene is TRBV20-1, the J gene TRBJ2-3; TRBD2 matches at 12 bases. With 6 bases clipped from V and 1 base from J, the junction kept 5 bases outside the gene matches. The CDR3 length is 15 residues. The V gene's germline CDR1 is DFQATT and CDR2 SNEGSKA (reference sequence). This CDR3 reads CSATRLAGGTDTQYF. As DNA, the CDR3 is TGCAGTGCGACCCGACTAGCGGGGGGCACAGATACGCAGTATTTT.

Ten or more counts support this clonotype. The chain couples TRBV20-1 to TRBJ1-4; the D is unclear. The CDR3 is made up of 14 amino acids. Trimming left V 3 bases short and J 0 bases short, with 8 bases between. Germline V gene sequence: CDR1 DFQATT, CDR2 SNEGSKA (reference sequence). CDR3 bases: TGCAGTGCTAGGACCGTTACAACTAATGAAAAACTGTTTTTT. Translation: CSARTVTTNEKLFF.

At least ten counts were recorded for this clonotype. This chain links TRBV10-3 with TRBJ2-7, with a possible D match to TRBD2 (6 bases). The CDR3 spans 13 residues. Germline loops: CDR1 ENHRY, CDR2 SYGVKD. V shed 4 bases and J shed 2 bases, with 9 bases lying between them. CDR3 residues: CAISAGRTYEQYF. CDR3 bases: TGTGCCATCAGTGCCGGGAGAACCTACGAGCAGTACTTC.

This clonotype was detected only a few times. V usage is TRBV7-6 and J usage is TRBJ2-7, with D uncertain. The V end was cut by 1 base, the J end by 0 bases, with 7 bases between. From germline, CDR1 is SGHVS and CDR2 FNYEAQ. CDR3 length equals 14 residues. Here the CDR3 reads CASSLDTRSYEQYF. Here the CDR3 DNA reads TGTGCCAGCAGCTTAGACACACGCTCCTACGAGCAGTACTTC.

This clonotype has a handful of counts. The V call is TRBV12-3 or TRBV12-4, the J call TRBJ2-6; possible D gene TRBD1, 6 bases. This CDR3 is 15 amino acids long. Trimming took off 6 bases at V and 4 bases at J, with 13 bases between the two ends. The CDR3 region is CASRPKGVGANVLTF. The CDR3 DNA reads TGTGCCAGCAGGCCCAAGGGGGTCGGGGCCAACGTCCTGACTTTC.

There are a few counts of this clonotype. This chain joins TRBV29-1 and TRBJ2-5, with 9 bases fitting TRBD1. The CDR3 contains 12 residues. With V trimmed by 7 bases and J by 4 bases, 4 bases remained unmatched. The V gene's germline CDR1 is SQVTM and CDR2 ANQGSEA. The CDR3 here is CSGTGEGETQYF. The CDR3 DNA reads TGCAGCGGGACAGGGGAGGGAGAGACCCAGTACTTC.

The V gene is TRBV2, the J gene TRBJ2-1; D gene unclear. There are 16 residues in the CDR3. Germline values: CDR1 SNHLY, CDR2 FYNNEI. Trimming cost V 5 bases and J 0 bases, with 14 bases left between them. CDR3 bases: TGTGCCAGCAGTAGACCCGGGTCCTACTCCTACAATGAGCAGTTCTTC. It translates to CASSRPGSYSYNEQFF.

This clonotype was recorded many times. This chain links TRBV18 with TRBJ1-1; D ambiguous. The CDR3 has 12 amino acids. With 2 bases removed from V and 4 bases from J, the gap between germline ends came to 5 bases. Germline-derived CDR1 and CDR2 are KGHSH and LQKENI. The CDR3 loop reads CASSPYGTEAFF. In DNA form, the CDR3 reads TGTGCCAGCTCACCATACGGCACTGAAGCTTTCTTT.

V and J are TRBV5-1 and TRBJ2-7, with a weak D call TRBD1 (6 bases). The CDR3 has 13 amino acids. Germline CDR1 SGHRS, CDR2 YFSETQ. Trimming took 5 bases from V and 6 from J, leaving 15 bases between them. The CDR3 nucleotides are TGCGCCAGCAGTTCCCAGGGGCCCGGCGAGCAGTACTTC. Protein sequence: CASSSQGPGEQYF.

This clonotype was detected only a few times. The chain employs TRBV15 and TRBJ1-5, with D unresolved. The V gene lost 0 bases and the J gene lost 8 bases, with 5 bases spanning the gap. The CDR3 totals 12 residues. CDR1 is LNHNV, CDR2 YYDKDF, per germline (reference sequence). CDR3 protein: CATSRDREPQHF. CDR3 DNA: TGTGCCACCAGCAGAGATCGTGAGCCCCAGCATTTT.

This clonotype was counted between two and nine times. This chain links TRBV29-1 with TRBJ2-1, with D perhaps TRBD1 or TRBD2 (5 bases each). Trimming cost V 3 bases and J 0 bases, with 12 bases left between them. The CDR3 runs 15 residues. The germline CDR1 and CDR2 sequences are SQVTM and ANQGSEA. CDR3 region: CSVDEGRASYNEQFF. The CDR3 nucleotides are TGCAGCGTTGATGAGGGACGCGCCTCCTACAATGAGCAGTTCTTC.

This clonotype was seen a few times. The chain recombines TRBV6-2 or TRBV6-3 with TRBJ2-1, with TRBD2 matching over 10 bases. This CDR3 has 17 residues. Trimming cost V 6 bases and J 5 bases; bases outside gene matches: 13. Germline assignment: CDR1 MNHEY and CDR2 SVGEGT. The chain's CDR3 is CASRPHPGLAINNEQFF. The CDR3 nucleotides are TGTGCCAGCAGACCCCATCCGGGACTAGCGATAAACAATGAGCAGTTCTTC.

This clonotype was picked up many times. The genes are TRBV4-3 and TRBJ1-1; no definite D call. The V end lost 0 bases, the J end lost 6 bases, and 20 bases lay between the germline ends. The germline V gene encodes CDR1 LGHNA and CDR2 YSLEER. The CDR3 sequence is 17 residues long. For the CDR3, the DNA is TGCGCCAGCAGCCAAGATGGACGAGCGGGAGGAGAGGCTGAAGCTTTCTTT. As protein: CASSQDGRAGGEAEAFF.

V is TRBV25-1 and J is TRBJ2-7; D is unclear. V lost 5 bases and J lost 0, with 8 bases in between. Germline lookup yields CDR1 MGHDK and CDR2 SYGVNS. This CDR3 has 13 amino acids. DNA for the CDR3: TGTGCCAGCAGTCCAAAGAGCTCCTACGAGCAGTACTTC. Residues: CASSPKSSYEQYF.